This TCR beta chain was retrieved from a study of cytomegalovirus exposure and HLA in healthy donors. V lost 0 bases to trimming and J lost 4 bases; unmatched junction nucleotides: 13. Germline V gives CDR1 SGHRS, CDR2 YFSETQ. The CDR3 contains 18 residues. Amplification used 60 Vbeta primers and 13 Jbeta primers. Sequenced by immunoSEQ multiplex PCR; TCRdb stores in-frame clones only, minus some. Here the sample spans over 75,000 clones, around 59% being singletons. This rearrangement joins TRBV5-1 to TRBJ2-3, with 8 bases that match TRBD1. The sequence was obtained from a human donor in good health. Specimen: PBMCs. The CDR3: CASSLAPGSGGYSDTQYF. The DNA of the CDR3 is TGCGCCAGCAGCTTGGCACCCGGGTCAGGGGGCTATTCAGATACGCAGTATTTT.